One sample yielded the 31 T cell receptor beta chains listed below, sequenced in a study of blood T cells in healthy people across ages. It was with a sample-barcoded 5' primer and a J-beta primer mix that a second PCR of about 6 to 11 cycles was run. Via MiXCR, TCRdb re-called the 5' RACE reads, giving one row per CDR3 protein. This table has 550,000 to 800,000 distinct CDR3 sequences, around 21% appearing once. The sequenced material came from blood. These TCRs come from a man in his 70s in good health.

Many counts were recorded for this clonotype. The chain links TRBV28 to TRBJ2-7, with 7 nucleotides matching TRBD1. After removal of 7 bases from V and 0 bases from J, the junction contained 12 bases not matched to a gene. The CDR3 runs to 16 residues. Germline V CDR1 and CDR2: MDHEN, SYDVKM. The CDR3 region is CASTVSAGTVSYEQYF. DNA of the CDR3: TGTGCCAGCACCGTCTCCGCCGGGACAGTCTCCTACGAGCAGTACTTC.

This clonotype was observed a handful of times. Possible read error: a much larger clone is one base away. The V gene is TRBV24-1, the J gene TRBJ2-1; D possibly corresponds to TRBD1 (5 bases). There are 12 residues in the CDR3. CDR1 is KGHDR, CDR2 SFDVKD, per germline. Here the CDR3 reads CTSSREPNEQFF. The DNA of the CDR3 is TGTACCAGCAGCAGGGAACCCAATGAGCAGTTCTTC.

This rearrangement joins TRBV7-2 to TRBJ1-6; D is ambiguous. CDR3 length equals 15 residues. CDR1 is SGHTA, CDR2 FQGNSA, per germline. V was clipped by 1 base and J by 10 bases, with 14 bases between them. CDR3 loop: CASSLDPGVRSPLHF. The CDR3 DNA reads TGTGCCAGCAGCTTAGATCCTGGGGTACGGTCACCCCTCCACTTT.

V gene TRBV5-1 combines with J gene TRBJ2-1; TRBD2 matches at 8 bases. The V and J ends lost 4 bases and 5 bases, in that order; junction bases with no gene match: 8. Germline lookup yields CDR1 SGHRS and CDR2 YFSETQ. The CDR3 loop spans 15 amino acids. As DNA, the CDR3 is TGCGCCAGCAGCCGAAGCGGACTAGCCAACAATGAGCAGTTCTTC. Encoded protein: CASSRSGLANNEQFF. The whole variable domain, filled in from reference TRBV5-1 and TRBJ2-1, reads KAGVTQTPRYLIKTRGQQVTLSCSPISGHRSVSWYQQTPGQGLQFLFEYFSETQRNKGNFPGRFSGRQFSNSRSEMNVSTLELGDSALYLCASSRSGLANNEQFFGPGTRLTVL.

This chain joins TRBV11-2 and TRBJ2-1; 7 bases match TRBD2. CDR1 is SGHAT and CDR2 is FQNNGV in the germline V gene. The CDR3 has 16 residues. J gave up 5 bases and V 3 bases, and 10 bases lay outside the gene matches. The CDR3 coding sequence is TGTGCCAGCAGCTTCGATCGTTCTAGCGGAAACAATGAGCAGTTCTTC. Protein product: CASSFDRSSGNNEQFF.

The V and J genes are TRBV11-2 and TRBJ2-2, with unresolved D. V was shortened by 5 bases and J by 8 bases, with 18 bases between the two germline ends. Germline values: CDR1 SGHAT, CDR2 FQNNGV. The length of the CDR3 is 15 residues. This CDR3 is CASSPPNGMVGELFF. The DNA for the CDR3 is TGTGCCAGCAGCCCCCCCAACGGCATGGTTGGGGAGCTGTTTTTT.

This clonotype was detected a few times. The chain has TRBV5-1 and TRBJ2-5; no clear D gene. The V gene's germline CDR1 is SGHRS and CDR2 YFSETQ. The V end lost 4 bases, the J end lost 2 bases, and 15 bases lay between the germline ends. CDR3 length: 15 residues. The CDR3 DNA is TGCGCCAGCAGCAAACCGGAGTCAGGTCAAGAGACCCAGTACTTC. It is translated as CASSKPESGQETQYF.

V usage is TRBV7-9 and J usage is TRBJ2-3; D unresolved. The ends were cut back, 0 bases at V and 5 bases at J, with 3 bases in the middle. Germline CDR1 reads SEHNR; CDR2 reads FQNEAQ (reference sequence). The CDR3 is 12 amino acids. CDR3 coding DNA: TGTGCCAGCAGCTTAGCGGAAGATACGCAGTATTTT. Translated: CASSLAEDTQYF.

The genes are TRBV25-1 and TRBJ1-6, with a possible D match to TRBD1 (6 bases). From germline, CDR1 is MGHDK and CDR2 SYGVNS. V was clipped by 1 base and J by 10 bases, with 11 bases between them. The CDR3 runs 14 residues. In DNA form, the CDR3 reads TGTGCCAGCAGTGAATCGGACAGCGCGTCACCCCTCCACTTT. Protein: CASSESDSASPLHF.

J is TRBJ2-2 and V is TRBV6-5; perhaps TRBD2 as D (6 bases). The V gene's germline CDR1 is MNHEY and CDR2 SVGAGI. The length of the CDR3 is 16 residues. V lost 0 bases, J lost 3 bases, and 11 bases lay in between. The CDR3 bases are TGTGCCAGCAGTTACTCTGGGGGGACCCACACCGGGGAGCTGTTTTTT. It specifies CASSYSGGTHTGELFF.

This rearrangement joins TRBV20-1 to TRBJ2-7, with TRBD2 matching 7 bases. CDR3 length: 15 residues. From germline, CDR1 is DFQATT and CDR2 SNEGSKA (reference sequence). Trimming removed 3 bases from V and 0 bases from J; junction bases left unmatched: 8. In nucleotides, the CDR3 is TGCAGTGCTAGCCCGCTAGCGGCGATCTCCTACGAGCAGTACTTC. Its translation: CSASPLAAISYEQYF.

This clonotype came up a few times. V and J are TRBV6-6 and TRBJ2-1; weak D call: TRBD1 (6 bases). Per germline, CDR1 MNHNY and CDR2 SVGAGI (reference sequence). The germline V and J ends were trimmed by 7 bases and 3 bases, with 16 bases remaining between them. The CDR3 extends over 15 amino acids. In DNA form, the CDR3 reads TGTGCCAGCACCGGAACAGGGTTAGGCTACAATGAGCAGTTCTTC. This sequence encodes CASTGTGLGYNEQFF.

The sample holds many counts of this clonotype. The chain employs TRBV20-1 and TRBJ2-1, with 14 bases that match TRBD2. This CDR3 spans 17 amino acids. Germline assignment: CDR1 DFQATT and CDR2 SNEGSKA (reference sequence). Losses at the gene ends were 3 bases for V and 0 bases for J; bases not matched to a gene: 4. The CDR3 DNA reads TGCAGTGCTAGGAGGACTAGCGGGAGGACCTCCTACAATGAGCAGTTCTTC. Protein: CSARRTSGRTSYNEQFF.

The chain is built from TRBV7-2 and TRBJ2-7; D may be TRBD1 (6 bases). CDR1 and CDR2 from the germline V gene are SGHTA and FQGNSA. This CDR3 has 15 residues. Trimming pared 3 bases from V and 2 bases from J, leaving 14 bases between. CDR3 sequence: CASSFSRDMTYEQYF. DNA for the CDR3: TGTGCCAGCAGCTTCTCCAGGGACATGACCTACGAGCAGTACTTC.

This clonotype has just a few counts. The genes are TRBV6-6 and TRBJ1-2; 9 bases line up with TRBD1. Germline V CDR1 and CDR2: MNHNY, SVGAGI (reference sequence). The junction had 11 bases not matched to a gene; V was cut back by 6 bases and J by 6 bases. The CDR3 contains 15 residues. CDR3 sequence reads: CASSSPSGTGNGYTF. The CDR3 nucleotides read TGTGCCAGCAGCTCCCCGTCCGGGACAGGGAATGGCTACACCTTC.

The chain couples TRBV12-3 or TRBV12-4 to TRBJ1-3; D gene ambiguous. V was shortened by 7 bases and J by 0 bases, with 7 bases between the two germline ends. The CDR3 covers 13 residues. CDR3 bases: TGTGCCAGCAAACTTAGCTCTGGAAACACCATATATTTT. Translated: CASKLSSGNTIYF.

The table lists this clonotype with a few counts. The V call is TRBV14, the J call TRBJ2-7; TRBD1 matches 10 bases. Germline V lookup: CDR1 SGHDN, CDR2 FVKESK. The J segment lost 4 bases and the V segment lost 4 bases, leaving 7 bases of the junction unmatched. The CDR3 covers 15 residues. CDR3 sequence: CASSRAGQGQYEQYF. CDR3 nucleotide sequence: TGTGCCAGCAGCCGGGCGGGACAGGGGCAATACGAGCAGTACTTC.

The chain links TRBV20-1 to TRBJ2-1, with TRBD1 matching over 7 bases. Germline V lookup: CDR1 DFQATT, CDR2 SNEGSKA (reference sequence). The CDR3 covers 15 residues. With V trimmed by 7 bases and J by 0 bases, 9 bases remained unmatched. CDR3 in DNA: TGCAGTGGTTCCGGGGACAGCAGCTCCTACAATGAGCAGTTCTTC. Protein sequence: CSGSGDSSSYNEQFF.

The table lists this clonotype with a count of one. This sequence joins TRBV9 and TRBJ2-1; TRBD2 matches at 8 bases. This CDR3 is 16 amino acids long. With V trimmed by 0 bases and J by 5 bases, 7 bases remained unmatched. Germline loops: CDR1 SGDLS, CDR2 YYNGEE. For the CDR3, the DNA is TGTGCCAGCAGCGTAGGAGGAGCGGGGGTGGACAATGAGCAGTTCTTC. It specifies CASSVGGAGVDNEQFF. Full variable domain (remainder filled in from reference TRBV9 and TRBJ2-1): DSGVTQTPKHLITATGQRVTLRCSPRSGDLSVYWYQQSLDQGLQFLIQYYNGEERAKGNILERFSAQQFPDLHSELNLSSLELGDSALYFCASSVGGAGVDNEQFFGPGTRLTVL.

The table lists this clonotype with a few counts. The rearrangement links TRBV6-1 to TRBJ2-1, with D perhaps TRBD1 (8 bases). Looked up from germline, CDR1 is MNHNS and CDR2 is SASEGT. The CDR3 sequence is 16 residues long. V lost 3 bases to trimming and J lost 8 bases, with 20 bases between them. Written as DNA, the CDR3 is TGTGCCAGCAGTGACGGGGGGACAGGACCCGTCGATGAGCAGTTCTTC. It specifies CASSDGGTGPVDEQFF.

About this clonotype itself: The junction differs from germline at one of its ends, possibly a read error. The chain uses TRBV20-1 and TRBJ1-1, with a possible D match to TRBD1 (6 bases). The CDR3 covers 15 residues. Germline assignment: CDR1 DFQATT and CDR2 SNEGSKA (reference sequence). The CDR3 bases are TGCAGTGCCGCCGGGGGCCCCTCAATGAACACTGAAGCTCTCTTT. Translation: CSAAGGPSMNTEALF.

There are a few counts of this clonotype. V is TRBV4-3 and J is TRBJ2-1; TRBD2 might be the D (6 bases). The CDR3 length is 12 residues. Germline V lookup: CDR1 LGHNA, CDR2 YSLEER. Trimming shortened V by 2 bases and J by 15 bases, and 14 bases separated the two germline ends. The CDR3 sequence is CASSQTTGTRFF. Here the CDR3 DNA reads TGCGCCAGCAGCCAAACCACCGGGACTCGGTTCTTC.

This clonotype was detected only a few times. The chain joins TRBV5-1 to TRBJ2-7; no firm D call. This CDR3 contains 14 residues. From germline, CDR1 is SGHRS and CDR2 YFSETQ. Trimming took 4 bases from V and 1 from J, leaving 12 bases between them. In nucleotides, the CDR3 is TGCGCCAGCAGCGTCAAACAGAGTTCCTACGAGCAGTACTTC. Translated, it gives CASSVKQSSYEQYF.

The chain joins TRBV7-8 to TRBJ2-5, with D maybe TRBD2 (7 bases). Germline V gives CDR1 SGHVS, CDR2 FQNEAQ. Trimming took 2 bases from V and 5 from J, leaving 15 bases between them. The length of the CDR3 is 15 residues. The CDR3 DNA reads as TGTGCCAGCAGCTTAAGGGGGAGGGAAAGGGAGACCCAGTACTTC. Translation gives CASSLRGRERETQYF.

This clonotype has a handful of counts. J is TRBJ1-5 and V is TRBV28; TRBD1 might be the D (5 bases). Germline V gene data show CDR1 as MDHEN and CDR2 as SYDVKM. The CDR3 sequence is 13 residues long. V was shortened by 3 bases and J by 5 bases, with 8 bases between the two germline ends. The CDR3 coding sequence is TGTGCCAGCAGTTTTTGGGGGGATCAGCCCCAGCATTTT. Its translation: CASSFWGDQPQHF. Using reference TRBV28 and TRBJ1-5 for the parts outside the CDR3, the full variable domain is DVKVTQSSRYLVKRTGEKVFLECVQDMDHENMFWYRQDPGLGLRLIYFSYDVKMKEKGDIPEGYSVSREKKERFSLILESASTNQTSMYLCASSFWGDQPQHFGDGTRLSIL.

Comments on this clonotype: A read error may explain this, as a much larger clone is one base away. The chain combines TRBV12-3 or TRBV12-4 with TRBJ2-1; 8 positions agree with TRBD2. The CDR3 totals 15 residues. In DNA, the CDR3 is TGTGTCAGCAGTCCCGGGGGCGGGGGGTACAATGAGCAGTTCTTC. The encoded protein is CVSSPGGGGYNEQFF.

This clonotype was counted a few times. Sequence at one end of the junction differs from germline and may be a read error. Here the CDR3 DNA reads TGTGCCAGCAGCCCCCGGGACAGGGCCAATGGGCAGTTCTTC. It encodes CASSPRDRANGQFF. The chain links TRBV7-3 to TRBJ2-5; 9 nucleotides match TRBD1. With the DNA end fitting TRBJ2-1 better, the J assignment may be wrong. The CDR3 length is 14 residues. Germline loops: CDR1 SGHTA, CDR2 FQGTGA.

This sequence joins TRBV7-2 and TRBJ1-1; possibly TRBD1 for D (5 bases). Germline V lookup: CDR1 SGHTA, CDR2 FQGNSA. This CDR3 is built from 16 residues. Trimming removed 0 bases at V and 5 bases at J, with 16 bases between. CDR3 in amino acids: CASSLAGGWFRTEAFF. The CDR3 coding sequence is TGTGCCAGCAGCTTAGCTGGGGGGTGGTTTCGGACTGAAGCTTTCTTT.

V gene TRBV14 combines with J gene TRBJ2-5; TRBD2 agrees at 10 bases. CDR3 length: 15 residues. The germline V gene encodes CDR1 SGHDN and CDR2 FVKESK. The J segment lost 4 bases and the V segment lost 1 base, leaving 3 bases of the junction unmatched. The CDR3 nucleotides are TGTGCCAGCAGCCAAGGCATAGCGGGAGGAGAGACCCAGTACTTC. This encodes CASSQGIAGGETQYF.

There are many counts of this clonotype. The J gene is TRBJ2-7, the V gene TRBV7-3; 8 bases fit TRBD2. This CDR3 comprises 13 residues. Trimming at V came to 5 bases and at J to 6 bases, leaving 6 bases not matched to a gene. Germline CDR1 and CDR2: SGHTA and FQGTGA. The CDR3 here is CASSPGLASEQYF. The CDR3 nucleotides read TGTGCCAGCAGCCCAGGACTAGCCTCCGAGCAGTACTTC. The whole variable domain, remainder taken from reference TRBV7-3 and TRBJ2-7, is GAGVSQTPSNKVTEKGKYVELRCDPISGHTALYWYRQSLGQGPEFLIYFQGTGAADDSGLPNDRFFAVRPEGSVSTLKIQRTERGDSAVYLCASSPGLASEQYFGPGTRLTVT.

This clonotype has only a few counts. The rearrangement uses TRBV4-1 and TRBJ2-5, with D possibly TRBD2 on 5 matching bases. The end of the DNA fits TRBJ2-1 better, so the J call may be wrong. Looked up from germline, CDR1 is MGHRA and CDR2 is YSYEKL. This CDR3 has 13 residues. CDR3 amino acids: CASSSHGDNEQFF. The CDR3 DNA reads TGCGCCAGCAGCAGCCACGGGGACAATGAGCAGTTCTTC.